The next 32 T cell receptor beta chains were all read from a single sample in a study of pediatric ulcerative colitis. Clones were read by immunoSEQ multiplex PCR, and TCRdb kept only the in-frame ones, dropping some. The sample includes approximately 32,000 clones, almost 85% seen only once; the top ten take 3.5% to 4.5%. The sequencing input was blood. Receptors were obtained from a boy aged 10-17 years with severe ulcerative colitis.

This chain joins TRBV7-3 and TRBJ2-3, with D possibly matching TRBD2 (5 bases). Germline V gene data show CDR1 as SGHTA and CDR2 as FQGTGA. Trimming stripped 0 bases from V and 5 bases from J, with 9 bases between. The CDR3 is made up of 14 amino acids. CDR3 residues: CASSLTPLGDTQYF. The CDR3 DNA is TGTGCCAGCAGCTTAACCCCACTAGGAGATACGCAGTATTTT.

The rearrangement joins TRBV23-1 to TRBJ1-6, with D unresolved. TRBV23-1 is an ORF; its function is uncertain. The CDR3 length is 14 residues. The V end was cut by 2 bases, the J end by 11 bases, with 13 bases between. This CDR3 is CASSQIEDVPPLHF. The CDR3 DNA follows: TGCGCCAGCAGTCAAATCGAGGACGTTCCACCCCTCCACTTT.

The V call is TRBV15, the J call TRBJ2-1; perhaps TRBD2 as D (6 bases). The ends were cut back, 2 bases at V and 4 bases at J, with 18 bases in the middle. Looked up from germline, CDR1 is LNHNV and CDR2 is YYDKDF (reference sequence). The length of the CDR3 is 17 residues. The CDR3 nucleotides read TGTGCCACCAGCAGACTGAAAGGTACTAGCCTTTACAATGAGCAGTTCTTC. It yields the protein CATSRLKGTSLYNEQFF.

V is TRBV19 and J is TRBJ2-2; no clear D. The CDR3 is made up of 14 amino acids. Germline V gives CDR1 LNHDA, CDR2 SQIVND (reference sequence). Trimming removed 4 bases from V and 5 bases from J, with 11 bases in between. DNA of the CDR3: TGTGCCAGTAGTAAAGCGACCACTACCGGGGAGCTGTTTTTT. Its translation is CASSKATTTGELFF.

The J gene is TRBJ1-2, the V gene TRBV5-6; no clear D. CDR1 and CDR2 from the germline V gene are SGHDT and YYEEEE. Trimming left V 4 bases short and J 8 bases short, with 12 bases between. The CDR3 totals 12 residues. The CDR3 protein is CASSERGHGYTF. The DNA of the CDR3 is TGTGCCAGCAGCGAACGAGGTCACGGCTACACCTTC.

The V gene is TRBV2, the J gene TRBJ2-1; TRBD1 matches 9 bases. Trimming took 9 bases from V and 2 from J; bases not matched to a gene: 8. CDR3 length equals 15 residues. Per germline, CDR1 SNHLY and CDR2 FYNNEI. Here the CDR3 DNA reads TGTGCCAGTTTGGGACAGGGTTTTCCCTACAATGAGCAGTTCTTC. This sequence encodes CASLGQGFPYNEQFF.

V gene TRBV7-3 combines with J gene TRBJ1-5, with D uncertain. The CDR3 spans 16 residues. Germline V gives CDR1 SGHTA, CDR2 FQGTGA. Trimming removed 1 base from V and 5 bases from J, with 15 bases in between. The CDR3 here is CASSLNRASWDQPQHF. CDR3 DNA sequence: TGTGCCAGCAGCTTAAACCGGGCCTCGTGGGATCAGCCCCAGCATTTT. The entire variable domain, with the rest obtained from reference TRBV7-3 and TRBJ1-5, is as follows: GAGVSQTPSNKVTEKGKYVELRCDPISGHTALYWYRQSLGQGPEFLIYFQGTGAADDSGLPNDRFFAVRPEGSVSTLKIQRTERGDSAVYLCASSLNRASWDQPQHFGDGTRLSIL.

V and J are TRBV7-3 and TRBJ1-6; no firm D call. CDR1 is SGHTA, CDR2 FQGTGA, per germline. With 2 bases removed from V and 7 bases from J, the gap between germline ends came to 6 bases. CDR3 size: 13 residues. CDR3 sequence: CASSLYRNSPLHF. The CDR3 nucleotides are TGTGCCAGCAGCTTATACAGAAATTCACCCCTCCACTTT. Using reference TRBV7-3 and TRBJ1-6 for the parts outside the CDR3, the full variable domain is GAGVSQTPSNKVTEKGKYVELRCDPISGHTALYWYRQSLGQGPEFLIYFQGTGAADDSGLPNDRFFAVRPEGSVSTLKIQRTERGDSAVYLCASSLYRNSPLHFGNGTRLTVT.

The chain has TRBV5-1 and TRBJ1-4; no definite D call. Germline lookup yields CDR1 SGHRS and CDR2 YFSETQ. The V end lost 0 bases, the J end lost 2 bases, and 8 bases lay between the germline ends. The CDR3 runs to 15 residues. Written as DNA, the CDR3 is TGCGCCAGCAGCTTGGCCGGGGAGACTAATGAAAAACTGTTTTTT. Translated: CASSLAGETNEKLFF. Supplemented by reference TRBV5-1 and TRBJ1-4, the full variable domain reads KAGVTQTPRYLIKTRGQQVTLSCSPISGHRSVSWYQQTPGQGLQFLFEYFSETQRNKGNFPGRFSGRQFSNSRSEMNVSTLELGDSALYLCASSLAGETNEKLFFGSGTQLSVL.

The chain links TRBV4-1 to TRBJ2-5, with D hard to call. The CDR3 covers 15 residues. Trimming removed 1 base from V and 5 bases from J, with 14 bases in between. Germline CDR1 reads MGHRA; CDR2 reads YSYEKL. This chain's CDR3 is CASSQVLSPRETQYF. The CDR3 DNA reads TGCGCCAGCAGCCAAGTCCTTTCCCCCCGGGAGACCCAGTACTTC.

This clone showed up just once. The chain links TRBV7-2 to TRBJ1-2; 8 bases map to TRBD1. CDR1 and CDR2 (germline): SGHTA, FQGNSA. With 5 bases clipped from V and 5 bases from J, the junction kept 10 bases outside the gene matches. This CDR3 region has 15 residues. The chain's CDR3 is CASSPLGQGSYGYTF. The CDR3 nucleotides read TGTGCCAGCAGCCCCTTAGGACAGGGTTCGTATGGCTACACCTTC.

This chain links TRBV4-1 with TRBJ2-3; D gene unclear. The CDR3 runs to 13 residues. The germline V gene encodes CDR1 MGHRA and CDR2 YSYEKL. V shed 4 bases and J shed 4 bases, with 9 bases lying between them. The CDR3 DNA follows: TGCGCCAGCAGCCCATGGGTGGCAGATACGCAGTATTTT. Amino acid sequence: CASSPWVADTQYF.

V usage is TRBV29-1 and J usage is TRBJ2-7, with a possible D match to TRBD1 (6 bases). CDR3 length equals 12 residues. The V end lost 6 bases, the J end lost 6 bases, and 15 bases lay between the germline ends. The germline V gene encodes CDR1 SQVTM and CDR2 ANQGSEA. CDR3 sequence: CSVRPGAGEQYF. DNA for the CDR3: TGCAGCGTACGTCCAGGGGCAGGCGAGCAGTACTTC.

The gene calls are TRBV6-1 and TRBJ1-6; D is uncertain. The germline V gene encodes CDR1 MNHNS and CDR2 SASEGT. Deletions cut 2 bases from V and 7 bases from J, with 9 bases between. This CDR3 region has 14 residues. This CDR3 is CASSERGVNSPLHF. CDR3 DNA: TGTGCCAGCAGTGAACGCGGAGTGAATTCACCCCTCCACTTT.

This chain links TRBV20-1 with TRBJ1-2; D not certain. CDR1 is DFQATT and CDR2 is SNEGSKA in the germline V gene (reference sequence). The CDR3 sequence is 11 residues long. Between the trimmed V and J ends, which lost 0 bases and 8 bases, there was a span of 7 bases. CDR3 protein: CSARDLFGYTF. CDR3 DNA sequence: TGCAGTGCTAGAGACCTATTCGGCTACACCTTC.

The rearrangement uses TRBV7-2 and TRBJ1-5, with D unresolved. Germline values: CDR1 SGHTA, CDR2 FQGNSA. The CDR3 extends over 13 amino acids. V was shortened by 5 bases and J by 3 bases, with 8 bases between the two germline ends. The DNA for the CDR3 is TGTGCCAGCAGCCCCAGAGTCAATCAGCCCCAGCATTTT. Translating it yields CASSPRVNQPQHF.

J is TRBJ1-2 and V is TRBV11-2, with TRBD1 identical over 7 bases. Germline V gives CDR1 SGHAT, CDR2 FQNNGV. This CDR3 comprises 14 residues. The junction had 4 bases not matched to a gene; V was cut back by 5 bases and J by 1 base. CDR3 nucleotide sequence: TGTGCCAGCAGCCGGGACAGAATTAACTATGGCTACACCTTC. The encoded protein is CASSRDRINYGYTF.

The chain employs TRBV18 and TRBJ1-2; TRBD1 aligns across 7 bases. The CDR3 has 14 residues. With 1 base clipped from V and 6 bases from J, the junction kept 5 bases outside the gene matches. CDR1 is KGHSH, CDR2 LQKENI, per germline. CDR3 residues: CASSPLDREDGYTF. DNA of the CDR3: TGTGCCAGCTCACCACTAGACAGGGAAGATGGCTACACCTTC.

The chain recombines TRBV6-5 with TRBJ2-2; TRBD1 aligns across 8 bases. The CDR3 totals 16 residues. V lost 1 base, J lost 6 bases, and 7 bases stayed unmatched. The germline CDR1 and CDR2 sequences are MNHEY and SVGAGI. The CDR3 is CASSYLGQGAPGELFF. CDR3 DNA: TGTGCCAGCAGTTACTTGGGGCAGGGGGCGCCCGGGGAGCTGTTTTTT.

The rearrangement uses TRBV19 and TRBJ1-3; D perhaps matches TRBD1 (6 bases). CDR3 size: 16 residues. Trimming took off 3 bases at V and 0 bases at J, with 12 bases between the two ends. Germline V lookup: CDR1 LNHDA, CDR2 SQIVND (reference sequence). The CDR3 region is CASSIGTPNSGNTIYF. CDR3 nucleotide sequence: TGTGCCAGTAGTATCGGGACACCTAACTCTGGAAACACCATATATTTT.

V is TRBV10-3 and J is TRBJ2-3; D unclear. The CDR3 is 11 amino acids. Trimming removed 10 bases at V and 0 bases at J, with 5 bases between. CDR1 and CDR2 (germline): ENHRY, SYGVKD. CDR3 bases: TGTGCCACGGCGAGCACAGATACGCAGTATTTT. It translates to CATASTDTQYF.

The J gene is TRBJ2-2, the V gene TRBV9; TRBD2 matches at 10 bases. Germline CDR1 is SGDLS and CDR2 is YYNGEE. The CDR3 is 16 amino acids. Trimming cost V 3 bases and J 7 bases; bases outside gene matches: 9. This chain's CDR3 is CASSGKSGGDVGELFF. CDR3 nucleotide sequence: TGTGCCAGCAGCGGAAAGAGCGGGGGGGACGTCGGGGAGCTGTTTTTT. The whole variable domain, remainder taken from reference TRBV9 and TRBJ2-2, is DSGVTQTPKHLITATGQRVTLRCSPRSGDLSVYWYQQSLDQGLQFLIQYYNGEERAKGNILERFSAQQFPDLHSELNLSSLELGDSALYFCASSGKSGGDVGELFFGEGSRLTVL.

V is TRBV5-6 and J is TRBJ2-5; D is unresolved. The V end was cut by 2 bases, the J end by 4 bases, with 9 bases between. In germline, CDR1 is SGHDT, CDR2 YYEEEE. The CDR3 spans 13 residues. CDR3 loop: CASSLSGRETQYF. The CDR3 DNA reads TGTGCCAGCAGCTTATCCGGGCGAGAGACCCAGTACTTC. The variable domain in full, completed from reference TRBV5-6 and TRBJ2-5, reads DAGVTQSPTHLIKTRGQQVTLRCSPKSGHDTVSWYQQALGQGPQFIFQYYEEEERQRGNFPDRFSGHQFPNYSSELNVNALLLGDSALYLCASSLSGRETQYFGPGTRLLVL.

Remarks on this clone: The junction does not match germline at one end; this may be a read error. The sample holds other DNA sequences that translate to the same CDR3. The gene calls are TRBV5-4 and TRBJ2-2; D remains ambiguous. The CDR3 is 15 residues long. The germline CDR1 and CDR2 sequences are SGHNT and YYREEE (reference sequence). DNA of the CDR3: TGTGCCAGCAGCTTGGCGCAGAAGAACACTGGGGAGCTGTTTTTT. This encodes CASSLAQKNTGELFF.

The chain has TRBV18 and TRBJ2-4; no clear D. The CDR3 totals 12 residues. CDR1 KGHSH and CDR2 LQKENI come from the germline V gene. The V and J ends lost 6 bases and 0 bases respectively, with 3 bases between them. CDR3 protein: CASSLAKNIQYF. In nucleotides, the CDR3 is TGTGCCAGCTCCCTAGCCAAAAACATTCAGTACTTC.

V and J are TRBV6-6 and TRBJ1-2, with a tentative D call TRBD1 (6 bases). Trimming pared 6 bases from V and 2 bases from J, leaving 10 bases between. The germline V gene encodes CDR1 MNHNY and CDR2 SVGAGI (reference sequence). CDR3 size: 13 residues. CDR3 nucleotides: TGTGCCAGCAGCCGGGACATAAACTATGGCTACACCTTC. Translated, it gives CASSRDINYGYTF.

The chain links TRBV18 to TRBJ1-3; D is ambiguous. Germline values: CDR1 KGHSH, CDR2 LQKENI. The CDR3 length is 17 residues. V was cut by 2 bases and J by 2 bases, with 16 bases left in between. The DNA of the CDR3 is TGTGCCAGCTCACCAGTCGGGCGGGGTCCTGCTGGAAACACCATATATTTT. It specifies CASSPVGRGPAGNTIYF.

The V and J genes are TRBV30 and TRBJ2-5; TRBD1 might be the D (5 bases). CDR3 length equals 13 residues. In germline, CDR1 is GTSNPN, CDR2 SVGIG (reference sequence). V lost 2 bases and J lost 2, with 9 bases in between. The CDR3 nucleotides read TGTGCCTGGAGTTTAGGGGTGCAAGAGACCCAGTACTTC. Translated: CAWSLGVQETQYF.

Details on this clone: No conserved phenylalanine or tryptophan is present at the end of the CDR3, so a read error is the likely explanation. The V and J genes are TRBV2 and TRBJ1-1; the match to TRBD1 covers 7 bases. Germline V CDR1 and CDR2: SNHLY, FYNNEI. CDR3 size: 15 residues. J lost 0 bases, V lost 8 bases, and 9 bases had no gene match. The CDR3 protein is CASEDREDMNTEAFS. The DNA of the CDR3 is TGTGCCAGCGAAGACAGGGAAGACATGAACACTGAAGCTTTCTCT.

The chain links TRBV7-9 to TRBJ1-5; 9 bases fit TRBD1. The CDR3 is 15 residues long. With V trimmed by 1 base and J by 4 bases, 2 bases remained unmatched. Germline values: CDR1 SEHNR, CDR2 FQNEAQ (reference sequence). For the CDR3, the DNA is TGTGCCAGCAGCTTAGAAGGGACAGGGAATCAGCCCCAGCATTTT. This gives the protein CASSLEGTGNQPQHF.

The chain has TRBV7-9 and TRBJ2-3, with unresolved D. Germline V gene sequence: CDR1 SEHNR, CDR2 FQNEAQ (reference sequence). The CDR3 extends over 14 amino acids. Trimming left V 1 base short and J 6 bases short, with 11 bases between. CDR3 loop: CASSLVHPTDTQYF. DNA of the CDR3: TGTGCCAGCAGCTTAGTCCACCCCACGGATACGCAGTATTTT.

This chain links TRBV5-3 with TRBJ1-1; possibly TRBD1 for D (6 bases). TRBV5-3 is treated as an ORF (open reading frame) with a function not yet certain. This CDR3 contains 17 residues. Trimming took off 4 bases at V and 11 bases at J, with 30 bases between the two ends. CDR3 DNA: TGTGCCAGAAGCGGGTACGGGGTGGAACAGGGATTAGTGGGTGCTTTCTTT. This translates into CARSGYGVEQGLVGAFF.